The 10 T cell receptor beta chains presented below share a single source sample, sequenced in a study of T cell responses to AZD1222 COVID-19 vaccine. TCRdb's copy holds only in-frame clones and misses some; the assay was immunoSEQ multiplex PCR. Altogether some 150,000 clones are present, approximately 91% being singletons, with the ten largest covering 1.5% to 2%. Source: peripheral blood, taken on day 0 of AZD1222 vaccination. The receptors shown here come from an adult in good health.

The chain joins TRBV6-5 to TRBJ1-3, with D possibly TRBD1 on 6 matching bases. Germline V lookup: CDR1 MNHEY, CDR2 SVGAGI. The V end was cut by 8 bases, the J end by 0 bases, with 14 bases between. The CDR3 spans 15 residues. This CDR3 is CASARQVHSGNTIYF. The CDR3 coding sequence is TGTGCCAGCGCAAGACAGGTTCACTCTGGAAACACCATATATTTT.

The rearrangement uses TRBV5-5 and TRBJ2-1; D ambiguous. CDR1 and CDR2 from the germline V gene are SGHKS and YYEKEE (reference sequence). The CDR3 is 15 residues long. V was cut by 7 bases and J by 0 bases, with 14 bases left in between. The CDR3 DNA reads as TGTGCCAGCGAGCTTTTAGCTGTCTCCTACAATGAGCAGTTCTTC. This gives the protein CASELLAVSYNEQFF.

The gene calls are TRBV7-3 and TRBJ1-2; D might be TRBD1 (6 bases). Germline V gene lookup returns CDR1 SGHTA and CDR2 FQGTGA. V lost 4 bases and J 8 bases, leaving 14 bases between the germline ends. This CDR3 has 13 residues. This CDR3 reads CASSSTGRRGYTF. As DNA, the CDR3 is TGTGCCAGCAGCTCGACAGGTCGGCGAGGCTACACCTTC. Variable domain in full (rest from reference TRBV7-3 and TRBJ1-2): GAGVSQTPSNKVTEKGKYVELRCDPISGHTALYWYRQSLGQGPEFLIYFQGTGAADDSGLPNDRFFAVRPEGSVSTLKIQRTERGDSAVYLCASSSTGRRGYTFGSGTRLTVV.

V is TRBV6-2 or TRBV6-3 and J is TRBJ1-1; D ambiguous. This CDR3 region has 11 residues. The germline V gene has CDR1 MNHEY and CDR2 SVGEGT. Between the trimmed V and J ends, which lost 6 bases and 7 bases, there was a span of 9 bases. The CDR3 protein is CASSSEGEAFF. The DNA of the CDR3 is TGTGCCAGCAGCTCCGAAGGTGAAGCTTTCTTT.

This chain connects TRBV19 to TRBJ1-1; 7 bases map to TRBD1. V lost 6 bases and J lost 7; bases outside the gene matches: 8. Per germline, CDR1 LNHDA and CDR2 SQIVND (reference sequence). The CDR3 spans 13 residues. The CDR3 DNA reads TGTGCCAGTAGACTTGACAGGGTAGATGAAGCTTTCTTT. Its protein is CASRLDRVDEAFF.

The rearrangement uses TRBV30 and TRBJ2-5; 12 nucleotides align to TRBD2. The germline CDR1 and CDR2 sequences are GTSNPN and SVGIG (reference sequence). The length of the CDR3 is 19 residues. The ends lost 0 bases at V and 5 bases at J; junction bases unmatched: 16. CDR3 sequence: CAWSVLLAGGPGLWETQYF. The CDR3 coding sequence is TGTGCCTGGAGTGTATTACTAGCGGGGGGACCGGGCCTGTGGGAGACCCAGTACTTC.

The chain uses TRBV28 and TRBJ2-2; possible D gene TRBD2, 5 bases. Trimming shortened V by 5 bases and J by 1 base, and 14 bases separated the two germline ends. The CDR3 totals 16 residues. Germline CDR1 reads MDHEN; CDR2 reads SYDVKM. The CDR3 region has the DNA TGTGCCAGCAGTGGGCCCCGGGAACGGAACACCGGGGAGCTGTTTTTT. Amino acids: CASSGPRERNTGELFF.

The chain uses TRBV27 and TRBJ1-5, with 9 positions matching TRBD1. CDR1 and CDR2 (germline): MNHEY, SMNVEV (reference sequence). The CDR3 covers 15 residues. Unmatched junction bases numbered 4, after V lost 3 bases and J lost 4 bases. The CDR3 nucleotides are TGTGCCAGCAGTTTGGGACAGGGCCTAAATCAGCCCCAGCATTTT. Protein sequence: CASSLGQGLNQPQHF.

The CDR3 is CASSVSGQPTNEKLFF. Here the CDR3 DNA reads TGTGCCAGCAGCGTCTCTGGACAGCCAACTAATGAAAAACTGTTTTTT. The chain combines TRBV9 with TRBJ1-4, with D possibly matching TRBD1 (6 bases). Trimming shortened V by 2 bases and J by 0 bases, and 11 bases separated the two germline ends. Germline loops: CDR1 SGDLS, CDR2 YYNGEE. The CDR3 is made up of 16 amino acids.

V and J are TRBV4-3 and TRBJ1-6; D is ambiguous. This CDR3 is built from 18 residues. Germline lookup yields CDR1 LGHNA and CDR2 YSLEER. The V end lost 0 bases, the J end lost 0 bases, and 12 bases lay between the germline ends. CDR3: CASSQDQLGSSYNSPLHF. Here the CDR3 DNA reads TGCGCCAGCAGCCAAGATCAACTTGGAAGCTCCTATAATTCACCCCTCCACTTT.